The 27 T cell receptor beta chains below were found in one sample sequenced in a study of blood T cell repertoires in COVID-19. Data came from immunoSEQ multiplex PCR; TCRdb stores just in-frame clones and leaves some out. Of fewer than 350,000 clones detected, over 75% appear once; the ten largest clones hold less than 2.5%. Input material: PBMCs or T cells enriched from blood (not recorded which). These receptors all stem from a man aged 25-40 years who had recovered from COVID-19.

The V call is TRBV4-1, the J call TRBJ2-5, with D perhaps TRBD1 (6 bases). The germline V gene has CDR1 MGHRA and CDR2 YSYEKL. The CDR3 extends over 15 amino acids. The V gene lost 4 bases and the J gene lost 4 bases, with 16 bases spanning the gap. CDR3 coding DNA: TGCGCCAGCAGCCGTCTTGGGGGCGCGGGAGAGACCCAGTACTTC. This encodes CASSRLGGAGETQYF.

The chain has TRBV2 and TRBJ1-5, with D possibly being TRBD1 (6 bases). CDR1 is SNHLY, CDR2 FYNNEI, per germline. Trimming removed 6 bases from V and 3 bases from J, with 12 bases in between. The CDR3 totals 14 residues. CDR3 protein: CASSADRTNQPQHF. In nucleotides, the CDR3 is TGTGCCAGCAGCGCAGACAGGACCAATCAGCCCCAGCATTTT.

This chain joins TRBV5-1 and TRBJ2-7; 10 bases are shared with TRBD2. The CDR3 is 14 amino acids. Germline V gene lookup returns CDR1 SGHRS and CDR2 YFSETQ. The V segment lost 5 bases and the J segment 5 bases; nucleotides outside the gene matches: 7. The CDR3 reads CASSKSGGEDEQYF. The CDR3 region has the DNA TGCGCCAGCAGTAAGAGCGGGGGGGAAGACGAGCAGTACTTC.

The chain employs TRBV11-2 and TRBJ2-2, with D perhaps TRBD1 (7 bases). Germline V lookup: CDR1 SGHAT, CDR2 FQNNGV. The CDR3 loop spans 17 amino acids. Trimming removed 5 bases at V and 3 bases at J, with 19 bases between. CDR3 in DNA: TGTGCCAGCAGCCCCAGGCGGGACAGACCTTACACCGGGGAGCTGTTTTTT. It encodes CASSPRRDRPYTGELFF. Variable domain in full (rest from reference TRBV11-2 and TRBJ2-2): EAGVAQSPRYKIIEKRQSVAFWCNPISGHATLYWYQQILGQGPKLLIQFQNNGVVDDSQLPKDRFSAERLKGVDSTLKIQPAKLEDSAVYLCASSPRRDRPYTGELFFGEGSRLTVL.

Remarks on this clone: This sample also contains other DNA sequences that code for the same CDR3. The V gene is TRBV30, the J gene TRBJ1-5; maybe TRBD1 (5 bases). The CDR3 runs to 15 residues. Germline loops: CDR1 GTSNPN, CDR2 SVGIG (reference sequence). V shed 3 bases and J shed 4 bases, with 16 bases lying between them. The CDR3 spells CAWSVGWGGNQPQHF. The CDR3 DNA follows: TGTGCCTGGAGCGTTGGTTGGGGGGGAAATCAGCCCCAGCATTTT. The entire variable domain, with the rest obtained from reference TRBV30 and TRBJ1-5, is as follows: SQTIHQWPATLVQPVGSPLSLECTVEGTSNPNLYWYRQAAGRGLQLLFYSVGIGQISSEVPQNLSASRPQDRQFILSSKKLLLSDSGFYLCAWSVGWGGNQPQHFGDGTRLSIL.

The J gene is TRBJ1-3, the V gene TRBV5-1, with D maybe TRBD1 (6 bases). V was shortened by 4 bases and J by 4 bases, with 21 bases between the two germline ends. The CDR3 consists of 17 residues. CDR1 SGHRS and CDR2 YFSETQ come from the germline V gene. The CDR3 protein is CASSPGGARMSGNTIYF. For the CDR3, the DNA is TGCGCCAGCAGCCCCGGGGGGGCGCGGATGTCAGGAAACACCATATATTTT.

The V call is TRBV6-5, the J call TRBJ1-2; D call uncertain. The V gene's germline CDR1 is MNHEY and CDR2 SVGAGI. V lost 2 bases and J lost 6, with 16 bases in between. The CDR3 is 15 amino acids. CDR3 DNA sequence: TGTGCCAGCAGTTACAGTGCCCGGGTGGTTAATGGCTACACCTTC. Amino acid sequence: CASSYSARVVNGYTF.

J is TRBJ2-3 and V is TRBV6-2 or TRBV6-3; TRBD2 matches 8 bases. CDR3 length: 18 residues. Germline values: CDR1 MNHEY, CDR2 SVGEGT. V gave up 5 bases and J gave up 0 bases; unmatched junction bases: 13. CDR3 nucleotide sequence: TGTGCCAGCAGTCTAGGCCCGCAGCGGGGGCGAAGCACAGATACGCAGTATTTT. This encodes CASSLGPQRGRSTDTQYF.

This clone was observed a few times. The V and J genes are TRBV11-1 and TRBJ1-1, with D possibly matching TRBD1 (6 bases). The germline CDR1 and CDR2 sequences are SGHAT and FQDESV (reference sequence). V lost 5 bases, J lost 1 base, and 14 bases lay in between. There are 15 residues in the CDR3. Written as DNA, the CDR3 is TGTGCCAGCAGCCAAACCGGGACAAGGAACACTGAAGCTTTCTTT. As protein: CASSQTGTRNTEAFF.

The J gene is TRBJ1-2, the V gene TRBV5-6; possibly TRBD1 for D (6 bases). CDR3 length equals 13 residues. V lost 0 bases and J 3 bases, leaving 6 bases between the germline ends. Per germline, CDR1 SGHDT and CDR2 YYEEEE. This CDR3 reads CASSLAGDYGYTF. In DNA, the CDR3 is TGTGCCAGCAGCTTGGCAGGGGACTATGGCTACACCTTC.

About this clone: Other nucleotide sequences in the sample specify the same CDR3. V usage is TRBV5-1 and J usage is TRBJ2-3; D ambiguous. V was clipped by 3 bases and J by 1 base, with 3 bases between them. The CDR3 runs to 12 residues. Germline assignment: CDR1 SGHRS and CDR2 YFSETQ. CDR3 nucleotide sequence: TGCGCCAGCAGCTCCGGCACAGATACGCAGTATTTT. It codes for CASSSGTDTQYF.

The CDR3 loop is CASSMLAGGRNEQFF. CDR3 DNA sequence: TGTGCCAGCAGTATGCTAGCGGGGGGGCGCAATGAGCAGTTCTTC. The chain links TRBV2 to TRBJ2-1; 12 nucleotides match TRBD2. CDR3 length equals 15 residues. Germline CDR1 is SNHLY and CDR2 is FYNNEI. V was clipped by 5 bases and J by 6 bases; unmatched bases: 5.

The CDR3 DNA sequence: TGTGCCAGCAGCTTGACAGGGGGTACGCAGTATTTT. Translation gives CASSLTGGTQYF. This chain joins TRBV5-8 and TRBJ2-3; 8 nucleotides align to TRBD1. The CDR3 is 12 amino acids. The V segment lost 1 base and the J segment 8 bases; nucleotides outside the gene matches: 0. Germline CDR1 is SGHTS and CDR2 is YDEGEE.

The V gene is TRBV29-1, the J gene TRBJ2-7; TRBD1 might be the D (5 bases). Trimming shortened V by 7 bases and J by 2 bases, and 12 bases separated the two germline ends. Germline V gene lookup returns CDR1 SQVTM and CDR2 ANQGSEA. This CDR3 comprises 12 residues. The CDR3 region has the DNA TGCAGCGCCTACAGGCAACCCTACGAGCAGTACTTC. Translation gives CSAYRQPYEQYF.

This chain links TRBV19 with TRBJ2-5; 8 positions agree with TRBD2. Germline loops: CDR1 LNHDA, CDR2 SQIVND (reference sequence). This CDR3 has 13 amino acids. Trimming cost V 0 bases and J 11 bases; bases outside gene matches: 5. CDR3 sequence reads: CASSIDQGTSQYF. CDR3 in DNA: TGTGCCAGTAGTATAGATCAGGGGACTAGTCAGTACTTC.

The rearrangement uses TRBV7-8 and TRBJ1-5, with TRBD1 matching 10 bases. Germline values: CDR1 SGHVS, CDR2 FQNEAQ. The CDR3 is 17 residues long. With 5 bases clipped from V and 2 bases from J, the junction kept 9 bases outside the gene matches. This chain's CDR3 is CASSPRQGAGGNQPQHF. The CDR3 nucleotides are TGTGCCAGCAGCCCTCGACAGGGGGCGGGGGGCAATCAGCCCCAGCATTTT.

The chain uses TRBV12-5 and TRBJ2-1, with 14 nucleotides matching TRBD2. Trimming took 10 bases from V and 7 from J; bases not matched to a gene: 3. The CDR3 runs to 13 residues. The germline V gene encodes CDR1 LGHNT and CDR2 FRNRAP. The CDR3 bases are TGTGCTACCGGGACTAGCGGGGGTAATGAGCAGTTCTTC. It codes for CATGTSGGNEQFF. Drawing the rest from reference TRBV12-5 and TRBJ2-1, the complete variable domain is DARVTQTPRHKVTEMGQEVTMRCQPILGHNTVFWYRQTMMQGLELLAYFRNRAPLDDSGMPKDRFSAEMPDATLATLKIQPSEPRDSAVYFCATGTSGGNEQFFGPGTRLTVL.

DNA of the CDR3: TGTGCCAGCAGCTTCGGGTGGGGCCTCACCTACGAGCAGTACTTC. Translated, it gives CASSFGWGLTYEQYF. V is TRBV7-2 and J is TRBJ2-7; D is possibly TRBD1 (5 bases). This CDR3 spans 15 amino acids. Deletions cut 3 bases from V and 2 bases from J, with 14 bases between. The germline gives CDR1 SGHTA, CDR2 FQGNSA. The full variable domain, rest sourced from reference TRBV7-2 and TRBJ2-7, is GAGVSQSPSNKVTEKGKDVELRCDPISGHTALYWYRQSLGQGLEFLIYFQGNSAPDKSGLPSDRFSAERTGGSVSTLTIQRTQQEDSAVYLCASSFGWGLTYEQYFGPGTRLTVT.

The chain uses TRBV7-2 and TRBJ2-7, with 7 bases lining up with TRBD2. Germline values: CDR1 SGHTA, CDR2 FQGNSA. Losses at the gene ends were 1 base for V and 3 bases for J; bases not matched to a gene: 3. The CDR3 contains 14 residues. The CDR3 region is CASSLGRGVYEQYF. In DNA, the CDR3 is TGTGCCAGCAGCTTAGGACGGGGGGTCTACGAGCAGTACTTC.

The rearrangement joins TRBV5-6 to TRBJ1-2; 11 bases are shared with TRBD1. The CDR3 runs 14 residues. Trimming cost V 4 bases and J 3 bases; bases outside gene matches: 2. Germline CDR1 and CDR2: SGHDT and YYEEEE. The CDR3 sequence: CASSGQGADYGYTF. CDR3 in DNA: TGTGCCAGCAGCGGACAGGGGGCGGACTATGGCTACACCTTC.

This chain uses TRBV3-1 (or the pseudogene TRBV3-2) with TRBJ1-6; D uncertain. The CDR3 is made up of 13 amino acids. Trimming removed 0 bases from V and 10 bases from J, with 7 bases in between. Germline V gene data show CDR1 as LGHDT and CDR2 as YNNKEL (reference sequence). CDR3 in DNA: TGTGCCAGCAGCCAAGATAGAGGATCACCCCTCCACTTT. Protein sequence: CASSQDRGSPLHF.

V and J are TRBV4-3 and TRBJ2-3, with 8 bases that match TRBD1. In germline, CDR1 is LGHNA, CDR2 YSLEER. Trimming took 4 bases from V and 3 from J; bases not matched to a gene: 15. The CDR3 has 18 amino acids. Here the CDR3 DNA reads TGCGCCAGCAGCCGAGGACGACAGGGGAGGAGGCGTACAGATACGCAGTATTTT. This gives the protein CASSRGRQGRRRTDTQYF.

The V gene is TRBV16, the J gene TRBJ2-1; 10 bases match TRBD1. The V segment lost 0 bases and the J segment 8 bases; nucleotides outside the gene matches: 4. The CDR3 consists of 15 residues. Looked up from germline, CDR1 is KGHSY and CDR2 is FQNENV. CDR3 sequence: CASSQSRDRGDEQFF. CDR3 DNA: TGTGCCAGCAGCCAATCCCGGGACAGGGGCGATGAGCAGTTCTTC.

V gene TRBV6-4 combines with J gene TRBJ1-5; TRBD1 is a possible D gene (5 bases). The CDR3 has 21 residues. V was clipped by 0 bases and J by 4 bases, with 28 bases between them. CDR1 and CDR2 (germline): MRHNA, SNTAGT. DNA of the CDR3: TGTGCCAGCAGTGACTCGTTTTCACTTCCACGGGCGACAGAGAAAAATCAGCCCCAGCATTTT. Amino acids: CASSDSFSLPRATEKNQPQHF.

This CDR3 reads CASSPRDSSYNSPLHF. In nucleotides, the CDR3 is TGTGCCAGCTCACCACGGGACAGTTCTTATAATTCACCCCTCCACTTT. The rearrangement uses TRBV18 and TRBJ1-6; 7 positions match TRBD1. Per germline, CDR1 KGHSH and CDR2 LQKENI. With V trimmed by 1 base and J by 4 bases, 4 bases remained unmatched. The CDR3 is 16 residues long.

The rearrangement joins TRBV6-4 to TRBJ1-2; TRBD1 is a possible D gene (5 bases). This CDR3 spans 13 amino acids. V was trimmed by 2 bases and J by 5 bases, leaving 9 bases between them. Germline-derived CDR1 and CDR2 are MRHNA and SNTAGT. The CDR3 region has the DNA TGTGCCAGCAGTGACGGGACTCTTTATGGCTACACCTTC. Its protein is CASSDGTLYGYTF.

This sequence joins TRBV6-5 and TRBJ2-7; the D gene is possibly TRBD1 (5 bases). The CDR3 sequence is 15 residues long. Germline CDR1 and CDR2: MNHEY and SVGAGI. V dropped 4 bases and J dropped 6 bases, with 19 bases sitting between them. The CDR3 spells CASSSSHFSGREQYF. The CDR3 coding sequence is TGTGCCAGCAGTTCCAGCCATTTTTCAGGGCGCGAGCAGTACTTC.